The next 24 T cell receptor beta chains were all read from a single sample in a study of cytomegalovirus exposure and HLA in healthy donors. Both 60 Vbeta primers and 13 Jbeta primers went into the PCR. The assay was immunoSEQ multiplex PCR, and TCRdb's table has in-frame clones only and misses some. Found here are about 170,000 clones, 85% of them singletons; the top ten hold 1%. The sequencing input was PBMCs. These receptors came from a boy between 2 and 10 years old in good health and CMV-seronegative.

J is TRBJ1-2 and V is TRBV2; D gene uncertain. The germline V gene has CDR1 SNHLY and CDR2 FYNNEI. V was shortened by 1 base and J by 3 bases, with 15 bases between the two germline ends. The CDR3 covers 16 residues. The CDR3: CASSEGVLNSHYGYTF. For the CDR3, the DNA is TGTGCCAGCAGTGAAGGAGTCCTTAACTCCCACTATGGCTACACCTTC.

The chain employs TRBV19 and TRBJ1-5, with TRBD1 identical over 7 bases. Germline CDR1 LNHDA, CDR2 SQIVND (reference sequence). The CDR3 contains 13 residues. Unmatched junction bases numbered 1, after V lost 3 bases and J lost 5 bases. The CDR3 is CASSIGQDQPQHF. DNA of the CDR3: TGTGCCAGTAGTATCGGACAGGATCAGCCCCAGCATTTT.

This chain links TRBV25-1 with TRBJ2-2, with 7 bases that match TRBD2. Germline CDR1 is MGHDK and CDR2 is SYGVNS. V gave up 4 bases and J gave up 2 bases; unmatched junction bases: 7. The CDR3 covers 16 residues. CDR3 bases: TGTGCCAGCAGTGTGGGAGGGCTCTCAAACACCGGGGAGCTGTTTTTT. Its protein is CASSVGGLSNTGELFF.

In its sample, this clone was seen once. This CDR3 is CASSVDRGGELFF. CDR3 nucleotide sequence: TGCGCCAGCAGCGTGGACAGGGGCGGGGAGCTGTTTTTT. This chain uses TRBV5-1 with TRBJ2-2, with 9 bases aligning to TRBD1. CDR3 length: 13 residues. V lost 4 bases, J lost 7 bases, and 2 bases stayed unmatched. Germline values: CDR1 SGHRS, CDR2 YFSETQ.

The V and J genes are TRBV7-6 and TRBJ2-1, with TRBD2 identical over 14 bases. Per germline, CDR1 SGHVS and CDR2 FNYEAQ. The junction had 7 bases not matched to a gene; V was cut back by 4 bases and J by 8 bases. This CDR3 contains 16 residues. The chain's CDR3 is CASSSGLAGGGDEQFF. The CDR3, as DNA: TGTGCCAGCAGCTCCGGACTAGCGGGGGGAGGAGATGAGCAGTTCTTC.

The chain links TRBV5-1 to TRBJ2-1; possibly TRBD2 for D (6 bases). Looked up from germline, CDR1 is SGHRS and CDR2 is YFSETQ. V lost 4 bases and J 1 base, leaving 15 bases between the germline ends. The CDR3 has 16 amino acids. The DNA for the CDR3 is TGCGCCAGCAGCCCCGAACTAGCTTTATCCTACAATGAGCAGTTCTTC. Amino acid sequence: CASSPELALSYNEQFF.

As concerns this clone: Germline and junction disagree at one end, which may indicate a read error. This chain joins TRBV7-9 and TRBJ2-2, with 8 bases that match TRBD1. The CDR3 is 15 amino acids. CDR1 SEHNR and CDR2 FQNEAQ come from the germline V gene (reference sequence). The CDR3 bases are TGTTCCAGCAGCCCCCCCAGGGGGCTGGACGGGGAGCTGTTTTTT. Residues: CSSSPPRGLDGELFF.

The CDR3 sequence: CASSPTSGRGYTGELFF. In DNA, the CDR3 is TGTGCCAGCTCACCGACTAGCGGGAGGGGATACACCGGGGAGCTGTTTTTT. V gene TRBV18 combines with J gene TRBJ2-2, with 14 bases fitting TRBD2. J lost 3 bases, V lost 3 bases, and 3 bases had no gene match. This CDR3 comprises 17 residues. CDR1 KGHSH and CDR2 LQKENI come from the germline V gene. The full variable domain, rest sourced from reference TRBV18 and TRBJ2-2, is NAGVMQNPRHLVRRRGQEARLRCSPMKGHSHVYWYRQLPEEGLKFMVYLQKENIIDESGMPKERFSAEFPKEGPSILRIQQVVRGDSAAYFCASSPTSGRGYTGELFFGEGSRLTVL.

The chain uses TRBV2 and TRBJ1-3; D unclear. The CDR3 has 14 residues. Per germline, CDR1 SNHLY and CDR2 FYNNEI. V gave up 5 bases and J gave up 0 bases, with 8 bases separating them. The CDR3 here is CASSIPLSGNTIYF. The CDR3 DNA sequence: TGTGCCAGCAGTATCCCACTCTCTGGAAACACCATATATTTT.

This clone was counted once. The rearrangement uses TRBV27 and TRBJ2-6; D unclear. V lost 2 bases, J lost 2 bases, and 7 bases lay in between. The CDR3 runs to 15 residues. Per germline, CDR1 MNHEY and CDR2 SMNVEV (reference sequence). CDR3 amino acids: CASSLLGTGANVLTF. CDR3 bases: TGTGCCAGCAGTTTACTAGGAACTGGGGCCAACGTCCTGACTTTC.

The V and J genes are TRBV28 and TRBJ1-2; possibly TRBD1 for D (5 bases). The CDR3 sequence is 16 residues long. The V gene lost 10 bases and the J gene lost 4 bases, with 25 bases spanning the gap. The germline V gene has CDR1 MDHEN and CDR2 SYDVKM. Here the CDR3 reads CATAPDTTRHGYGYTF. DNA for the CDR3: TGTGCCACCGCCCCGGACACCACCAGGCATGGCTATGGCTACACCTTC.

The V gene is TRBV4-2, the J gene TRBJ2-1; 7 bases match TRBD2. The J segment lost 3 bases and the V segment lost 1 base, leaving 6 bases of the junction unmatched. Germline assignment: CDR1 LGHNA and CDR2 YNFKEQ. CDR3 length: 16 amino acids. In nucleotides, the CDR3 is TGTGCCAGCAGCCAAGCAGAGCGGGACCACTACAATGAGCAGTTCTTC. Amino acid sequence: CASSQAERDHYNEQFF.

This sequence joins TRBV10-3 and TRBJ1-6; 7 nucleotides align to TRBD1. The CDR3 is 13 residues long. After removal of 10 bases from V and 11 bases from J, the junction contained 11 bases not matched to a gene. Germline V gene sequence: CDR1 ENHRY, CDR2 SYGVKD. The CDR3 DNA follows: TGTGCCACCAACTCGGACAGGAATACACCCCTCCACTTT. Its translation is CATNSDRNTPLHF.

CDR3 sequence: CASSDDRGSYEQYF. In DNA, the CDR3 is TGTGCCAGCAGCGATGACAGGGGCTCCTACGAGCAGTACTTC. V is TRBV28 and J is TRBJ2-7, with TRBD1 matching 8 bases. Germline CDR1 MDHEN, CDR2 SYDVKM. After removal of 6 bases from V and 0 bases from J, the junction contained 4 bases not matched to a gene. The CDR3 has 14 residues.

V is TRBV5-1 and J is TRBJ1-2, with 12 bases matching TRBD1. From germline, CDR1 is SGHRS and CDR2 YFSETQ. The trim removed 3 bases at V and 7 bases at J, leaving 16 bases unmatched. The CDR3 covers 18 residues. CDR3 bases: TGCGCCAGCAGCTCGCCCAACTCCGGGACAGGGGGCGATAGTGGCTACACCTTC. Translating it yields CASSSPNSGTGGDSGYTF.

The CDR3: CASSLVAGGPNEQFF. CDR3 DNA sequence: TGTGCCAGCAGCTTAGTAGCGGGAGGGCCCAATGAGCAGTTCTTC. The rearrangement joins TRBV7-2 to TRBJ2-1; 11 nucleotides line up with TRBD2. With V trimmed by 1 base and J by 6 bases, 2 bases remained unmatched. CDR1 is SGHTA, CDR2 FQGNSA, per germline. The CDR3 runs 15 residues.

V gene TRBV5-5 combines with J gene TRBJ1-2; 11 positions agree with TRBD1. Germline V CDR1 and CDR2: SGHKS, YYEKEE (reference sequence). The CDR3 is 14 amino acids. After removal of 4 bases from V and 7 bases from J, the junction contained 6 bases not matched to a gene. This CDR3 reads CASSPGQGARGYTF. The DNA for the CDR3 is TGTGCCAGCAGCCCCGGACAGGGGGCGCGTGGCTACACCTTC.

The gene calls are TRBV6-1 and TRBJ1-1; possible D gene TRBD1, 6 bases. Germline V gene data show CDR1 as MNHNS and CDR2 as SASEGT. Trimming left V 7 bases short and J 3 bases short, with 15 bases between. The CDR3 loop spans 14 amino acids. The CDR3 here is CASIEQGRHTEAFF. DNA for the CDR3: TGTGCCAGCATAGAACAGGGCAGACACACTGAAGCTTTCTTT.

The chain uses TRBV19 and TRBJ1-3, with TRBD1 as a possible D gene (6 bases). Trimming shortened V by 3 bases and J by 4 bases, and 19 bases separated the two germline ends. CDR1 and CDR2 from the germline V gene are LNHDA and SQIVND (reference sequence). CDR3 length: 17 amino acids. The CDR3 region is CASSIYMEQGDGNTIYF. The DNA of the CDR3 is TGTGCCAGTAGTATCTATATGGAACAGGGCGACGGAAACACCATATATTTT. The full variable domain, rest sourced from reference TRBV19 and TRBJ1-3, is DGGITQSPKYLFRKEGQNVTLSCEQNLNHDAMYWYRQDPGQGLRLIYYSQIVNDFQKGDIAEGYSVSREKKESFPLTVTSAQKNPTAFYLCASSIYMEQGDGNTIYFGEGSWLTVV.

The chain joins TRBV15 to TRBJ2-5; possibly TRBD2 for D (6 bases). The ends were cut back, 3 bases at V and 2 bases at J, with 25 bases in the middle. This CDR3 has 19 amino acids. CDR1 is LNHNV, CDR2 YYDKDF, per germline (reference sequence). The CDR3 nucleotides are TGTGCCACCAGCAGGGGGTCAGGGTTCCCGGGCGGGGCACAAGAGACCCAGTACTTC. Amino acid sequence: CATSRGSGFPGGAQETQYF.

The chain combines TRBV18 with TRBJ2-7; D possibly corresponds to TRBD2 (5 bases). V dropped 3 bases and J dropped 7 bases, with 13 bases sitting between them. The CDR3 covers 13 residues. Germline values: CDR1 KGHSH, CDR2 LQKENI. In nucleotides, the CDR3 is TGTGCCAGCTCACCGGAGAGGGCGTGGGAGCAGTACGTC. Residues: CASSPERAWEQYV.

The V call is TRBV4-2, the J call TRBJ2-7; perhaps TRBD1 as D (6 bases). The V and J ends lost 6 bases and 4 bases respectively, with 19 bases between them. Germline CDR1 reads LGHNA; CDR2 reads YNFKEQ. The CDR3 is 15 amino acids. The CDR3 DNA follows: TGTGCCAGCAGGGGAACAATTTACAGGGATTACGAGCAGTACGTC. This encodes CASRGTIYRDYEQYV.

In this sample, this clone turned up once. The rearrangement links TRBV5-5 to TRBJ1-2; D might be TRBD1 (6 bases). The CDR3 consists of 15 residues. Germline CDR1 and CDR2: SGHKS and YYEKEE (reference sequence). The ends were cut back, 2 bases at V and 3 bases at J, with 14 bases in the middle. CDR3 sequence (DNA): TGTGCCAGCAGCTTAGGGGACACCAGGGACTATGGCTACACCTTC. Encoded protein: CASSLGDTRDYGYTF.

The chain links TRBV15 to TRBJ2-1; 14 positions match TRBD2. V dropped 0 bases and J dropped 9; count of bases not matched to a gene: 4. Germline V gives CDR1 LNHNV, CDR2 YYDKDF (reference sequence). The CDR3 spans 16 residues. In nucleotides, the CDR3 is TGTGCCACCAGCAGAGACGGACTAGCGGGAGGTCTTGAGCAGTTCTTC. Its translation: CATSRDGLAGGLEQFF.